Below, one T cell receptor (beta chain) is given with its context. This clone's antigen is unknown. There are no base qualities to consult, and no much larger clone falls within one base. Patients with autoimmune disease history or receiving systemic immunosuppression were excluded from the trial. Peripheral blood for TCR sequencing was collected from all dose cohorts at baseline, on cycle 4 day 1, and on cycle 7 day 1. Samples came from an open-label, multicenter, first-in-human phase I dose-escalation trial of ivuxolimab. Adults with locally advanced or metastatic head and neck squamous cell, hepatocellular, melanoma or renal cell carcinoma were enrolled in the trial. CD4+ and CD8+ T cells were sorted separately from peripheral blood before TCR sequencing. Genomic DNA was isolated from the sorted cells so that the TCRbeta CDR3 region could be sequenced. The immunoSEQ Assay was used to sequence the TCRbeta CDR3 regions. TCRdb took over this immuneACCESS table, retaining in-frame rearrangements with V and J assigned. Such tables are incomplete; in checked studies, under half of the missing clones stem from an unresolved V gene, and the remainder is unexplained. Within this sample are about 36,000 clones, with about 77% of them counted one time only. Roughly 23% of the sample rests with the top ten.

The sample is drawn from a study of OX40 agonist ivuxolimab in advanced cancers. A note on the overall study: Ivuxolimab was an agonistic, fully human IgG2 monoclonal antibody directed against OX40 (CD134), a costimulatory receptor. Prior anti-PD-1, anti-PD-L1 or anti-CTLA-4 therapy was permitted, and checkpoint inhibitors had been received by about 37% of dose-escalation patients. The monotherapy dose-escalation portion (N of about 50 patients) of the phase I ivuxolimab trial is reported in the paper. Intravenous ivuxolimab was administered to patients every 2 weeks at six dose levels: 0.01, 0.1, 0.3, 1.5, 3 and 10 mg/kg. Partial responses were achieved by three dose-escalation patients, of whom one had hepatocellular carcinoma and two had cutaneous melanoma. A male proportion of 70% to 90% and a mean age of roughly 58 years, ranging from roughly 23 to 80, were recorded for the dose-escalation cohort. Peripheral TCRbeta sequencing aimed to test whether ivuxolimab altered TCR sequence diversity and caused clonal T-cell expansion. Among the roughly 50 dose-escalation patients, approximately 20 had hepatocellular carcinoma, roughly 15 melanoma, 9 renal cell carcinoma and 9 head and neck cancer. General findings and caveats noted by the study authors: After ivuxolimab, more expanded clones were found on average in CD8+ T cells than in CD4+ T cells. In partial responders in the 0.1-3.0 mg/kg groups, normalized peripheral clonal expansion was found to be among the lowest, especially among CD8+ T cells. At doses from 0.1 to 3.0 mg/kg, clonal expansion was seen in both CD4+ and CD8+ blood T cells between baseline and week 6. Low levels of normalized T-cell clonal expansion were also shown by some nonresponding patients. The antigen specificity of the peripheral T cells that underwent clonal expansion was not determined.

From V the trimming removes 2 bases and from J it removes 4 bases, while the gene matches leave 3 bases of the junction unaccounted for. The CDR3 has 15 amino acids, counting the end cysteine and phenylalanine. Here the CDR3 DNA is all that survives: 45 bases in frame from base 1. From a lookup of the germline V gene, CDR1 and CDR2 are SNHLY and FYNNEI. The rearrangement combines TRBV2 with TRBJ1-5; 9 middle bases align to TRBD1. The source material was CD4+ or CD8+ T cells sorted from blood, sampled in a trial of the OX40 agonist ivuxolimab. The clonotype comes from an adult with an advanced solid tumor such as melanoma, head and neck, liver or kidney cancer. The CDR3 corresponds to CASSERTGENQPQHF. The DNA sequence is TGTGCCAGCAGTGAACGGACAGGGGAAAATCAGCCCCAGCATTTT.